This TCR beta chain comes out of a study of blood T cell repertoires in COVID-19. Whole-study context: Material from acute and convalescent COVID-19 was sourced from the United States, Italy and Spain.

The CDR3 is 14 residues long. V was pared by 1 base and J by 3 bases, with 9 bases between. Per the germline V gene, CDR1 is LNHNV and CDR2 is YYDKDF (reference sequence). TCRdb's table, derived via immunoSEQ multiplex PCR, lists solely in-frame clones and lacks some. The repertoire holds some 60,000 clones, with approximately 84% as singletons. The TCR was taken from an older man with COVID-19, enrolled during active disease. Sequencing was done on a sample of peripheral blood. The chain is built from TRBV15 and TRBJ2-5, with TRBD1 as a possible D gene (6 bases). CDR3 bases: TGTGCCACCAGCAGAGGACAGGTTAAAGAGACCCAGTACTTC. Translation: CATSRGQVKETQYF.